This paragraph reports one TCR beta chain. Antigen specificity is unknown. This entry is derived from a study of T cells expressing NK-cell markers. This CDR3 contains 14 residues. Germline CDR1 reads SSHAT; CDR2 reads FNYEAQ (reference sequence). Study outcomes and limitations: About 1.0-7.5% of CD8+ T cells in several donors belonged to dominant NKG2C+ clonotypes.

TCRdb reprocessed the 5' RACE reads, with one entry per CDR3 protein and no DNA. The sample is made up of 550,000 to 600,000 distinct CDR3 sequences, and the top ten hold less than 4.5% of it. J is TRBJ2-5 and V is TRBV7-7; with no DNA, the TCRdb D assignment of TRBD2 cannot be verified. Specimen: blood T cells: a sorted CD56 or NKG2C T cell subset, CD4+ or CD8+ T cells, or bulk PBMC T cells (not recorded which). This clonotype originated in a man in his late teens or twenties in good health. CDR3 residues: CASSLTLAGETQYF. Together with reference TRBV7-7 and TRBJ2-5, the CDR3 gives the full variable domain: GAGVSQSPRYKVTKRGQDVTLRCDPISSHATLYWYQQALGQGPEFLTYFNYEAQPDKSGLPSDRFSAERPEGSISTLTIQRTEQRDSAMYRCASSLTLAGETQYFGPGTRLLVL.